This T cell receptor (beta chain) was sequenced in a study of blood T cell repertoires in COVID-19. Sequencing was performed with immunoSEQ multiplex PCR; in TCRdb, only in-frame clones are kept and a portion is missing. This table has about 230,000 clones, about nine tenths appearing once. This CDR3 has 15 residues. Germline-derived CDR1 and CDR2 are SEHNR and FQNEAQ (reference sequence). The V end lost 1 base, the J end lost 7 bases, and 16 bases lay between the germline ends. This receptor was obtained from a man in his forties or fifties with COVID-19, enrolled during active disease. The sample was peripheral blood. The J gene is TRBJ1-1, the V gene TRBV7-9; tentative D call: TRBD1 (5 bases). CDR3 DNA sequence: TGTGCCAGCAGCTTAGTTGGCAGGGCTCAGGGTGAAGCTTTCTTT. Protein: CASSLVGRAQGEAFF. The full variable domain, rest sourced from reference TRBV7-9 and TRBJ1-1, is DTGVSQNPRHKITKRGQNVTFRCDPISEHNRLYWYRQTLGQGPEFLTYFQNEAQLEKSRLLSDRFSAERPKGSFSTLEIQRTEQGDSAMYLCASSLVGRAQGEAFFGQGTRLTVV.